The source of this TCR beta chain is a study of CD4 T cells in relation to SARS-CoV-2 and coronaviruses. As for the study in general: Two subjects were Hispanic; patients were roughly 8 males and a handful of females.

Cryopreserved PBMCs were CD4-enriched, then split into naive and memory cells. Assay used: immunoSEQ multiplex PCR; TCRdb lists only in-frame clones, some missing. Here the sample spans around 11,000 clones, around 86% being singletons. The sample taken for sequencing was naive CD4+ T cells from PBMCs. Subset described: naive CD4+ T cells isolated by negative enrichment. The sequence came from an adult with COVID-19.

The CDR3 reads CASSPLSSGTTYEQYF. The CDR3 region has the DNA TGTGCCAGCAGCCCCCTGAGTAGCGGGACCACCTACGAGCAGTACTTC. The rearrangement uses TRBV11-2 and TRBJ2-7; the match to TRBD2 covers 8 bases. V shed 5 bases and J 2 bases; nucleotides not matched to a gene: 11. Germline assignment: CDR1 SGHAT and CDR2 FQNNGV. This CDR3 spans 16 amino acids.